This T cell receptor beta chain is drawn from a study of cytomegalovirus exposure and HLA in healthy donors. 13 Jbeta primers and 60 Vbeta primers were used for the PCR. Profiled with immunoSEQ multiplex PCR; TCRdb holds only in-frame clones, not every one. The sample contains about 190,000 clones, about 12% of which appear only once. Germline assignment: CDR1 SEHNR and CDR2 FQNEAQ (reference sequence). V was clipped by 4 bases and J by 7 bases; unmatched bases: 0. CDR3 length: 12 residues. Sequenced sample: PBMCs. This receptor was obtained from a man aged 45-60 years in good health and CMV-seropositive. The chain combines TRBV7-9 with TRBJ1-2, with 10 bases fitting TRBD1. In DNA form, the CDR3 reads TGTGCCAGCAGCTGGACAGGGGGTGGCTACACCTTC. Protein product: CASSWTGGGYTF.